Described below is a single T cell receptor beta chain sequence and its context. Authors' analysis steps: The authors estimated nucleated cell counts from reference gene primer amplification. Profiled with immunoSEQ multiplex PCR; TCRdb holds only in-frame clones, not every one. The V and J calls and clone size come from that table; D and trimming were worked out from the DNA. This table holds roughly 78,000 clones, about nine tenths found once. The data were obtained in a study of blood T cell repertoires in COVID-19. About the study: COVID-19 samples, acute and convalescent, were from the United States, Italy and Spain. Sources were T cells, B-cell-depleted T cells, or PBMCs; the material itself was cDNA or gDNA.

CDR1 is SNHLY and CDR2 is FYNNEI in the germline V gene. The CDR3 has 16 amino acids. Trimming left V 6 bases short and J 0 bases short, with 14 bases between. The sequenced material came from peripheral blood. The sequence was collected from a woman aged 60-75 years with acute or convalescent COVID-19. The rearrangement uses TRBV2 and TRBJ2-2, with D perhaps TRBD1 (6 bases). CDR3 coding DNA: TGTGCCAGCAGCCGAGGGACACCCCCGAACACCGGGGAGCTGTTTTTT. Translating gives CASSRGTPPNTGELFF.